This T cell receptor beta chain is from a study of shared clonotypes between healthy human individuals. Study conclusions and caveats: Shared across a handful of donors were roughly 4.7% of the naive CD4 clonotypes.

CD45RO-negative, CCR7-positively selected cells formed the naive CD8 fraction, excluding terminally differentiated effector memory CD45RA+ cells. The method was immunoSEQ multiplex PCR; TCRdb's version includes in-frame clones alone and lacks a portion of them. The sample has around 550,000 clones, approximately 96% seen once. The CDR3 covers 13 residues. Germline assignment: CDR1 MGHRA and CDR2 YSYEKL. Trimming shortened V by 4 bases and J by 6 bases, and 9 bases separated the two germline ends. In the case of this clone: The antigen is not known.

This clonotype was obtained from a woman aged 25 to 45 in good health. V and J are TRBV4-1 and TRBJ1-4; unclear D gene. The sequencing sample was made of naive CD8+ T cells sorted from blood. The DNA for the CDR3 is TGCGCCAGCAGCCGAGTGGCTGATGAAAAACTGTTTTTT. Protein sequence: CASSRVADEKLFF.